The rows below give T cell receptor beta chains drawn from one sample of a study of radiation and T cells in renal cell carcinoma. The method was immunoSEQ multiplex PCR; TCRdb's version includes in-frame clones alone and lacks a portion of them. The table includes about 59,000 clones, just under 80% detected once. This material consisted of blood, taken from a patient whose treatment included radiotherapy and nephrectomy. These receptors all come from a man aged 60 to 69 with renal cell carcinoma. The CDR3 runs from the conserved cysteine through the conserved F or W. The order of the fields is J gene, V gene, D gene, clone size, CDR3 protein, CDR3 DNA. The D gene is left open where the match is weak. Clone size is given for some rows only: seen once, a few or many times, or a class if the clone is expanded.

j_gene: TRBJ1-2; v_gene: TRBV30; d_gene: NA; abundance: few; CDR3aa: CAWTPGGYGYTF; CDR3nt: TGTGCCTGGACCCCCGGTGGATATGGCTACACCTTC
j_gene: TRBJ1-3; v_gene: TRBV4-2; d_gene: NA; abundance: NA; CDR3aa: CASSQEFLGNTIYF; CDR3nt: TGTGCCAGCAGCCAAGAATTCTTGGGCAACACCATATATTTT
j_gene: TRBJ1-1; v_gene: TRBV12-5; d_gene: NA; abundance: NA; CDR3aa: CASGLSGVTEAFF; CDR3nt: TGTGCTAGTGGTTTGAGCGGGGTAACTGAAGCTTTCTTT
j_gene: TRBJ2-3; v_gene: TRBV5-1; d_gene: TRBD2; abundance: NA; CDR3aa: CASSLGGTSGRGDTQYF; CDR3nt: TGCGCCAGCAGCTTGGGTGGGACTAGCGGCCGGGGGGATACGCAGTATTTT
j_gene: TRBJ2-3; v_gene: TRBV12-5; d_gene: NA; abundance: NA; CDR3aa: CASGRGGRTDTQYF; CDR3nt: TGTGCTAGTGGTCGAGGGGGTCGCACAGATACGCAGTATTTT
j_gene: TRBJ2-1; v_gene: TRBV4-2; d_gene: NA; abundance: NA; CDR3aa: CASSLKGPGNPYNEQFF; CDR3nt: TGTGCCAGCAGCCTAAAGGGGCCGGGCAACCCTTACAATGAGCAGTTCTTC
j_gene: TRBJ1-6; v_gene: TRBV2; d_gene: NA; abundance: NA; CDR3aa: CASSATSPLHF; CDR3nt: TGTGCCAGCAGTGCCACTTCACCCCTCCACTTT
j_gene: TRBJ2-5; v_gene: TRBV5-1; d_gene: TRBD1; abundance: NA; CDR3aa: CASTLVGGEETQYF; CDR3nt: TGCGCCAGCACCCTGGTAGGGGGCGAAGAGACCCAGTACTTC
j_gene: TRBJ1-1; v_gene: TRBV7-3; d_gene: TRBD1; abundance: NA; CDR3aa: CASSPGQGTTEAFF; CDR3nt: TGTGCCAGCAGCCCTGGACAGGGGACCACTGAAGCTTTCTTT
j_gene: TRBJ1-2; v_gene: TRBV6-4; d_gene: NA; abundance: NA; CDR3aa: CASSPEEGLGGYTF; CDR3nt: TGTGCCAGCAGCCCCGAGGAGGGCCTGGGTGGCTACACCTTC
j_gene: TRBJ1-2; v_gene: TRBV6-5; d_gene: NA; abundance: NA; CDR3aa: CASSRTIAGYGYTF; CDR3nt: TGTGCCAGCAGTCGGACAATCGCTGGCTATGGCTACACCTTC
j_gene: TRBJ2-7; v_gene: TRBV10-2; d_gene: NA; abundance: NA; CDR3aa: CASSGGGLYYEQYF; CDR3nt: TGCGCCAGCAGTGGAGGGGGACTCTACTACGAGCAGTACTTC
j_gene: TRBJ1-6; v_gene: TRBV7-2; d_gene: NA; abundance: NA; CDR3aa: CASRKRDTANSPLHF; CDR3nt: TGTGCCAGCAGGAAGCGGGACACGGCTAATTCACCCCTCCACTTT
j_gene: TRBJ2-3; v_gene: TRBV19; d_gene: NA; abundance: NA; CDR3aa: CASSNPARRATDTQYF; CDR3nt: TGTGCCAGTAGTAACCCCGCCAGACGGGCGACAGATACGCAGTATTTT
j_gene: TRBJ2-1; v_gene: TRBV11-2; d_gene: TRBD2; abundance: NA; CDR3aa: CASSLWGLAVHEQFF; CDR3nt: TGTGCCAGCAGCTTATGGGGACTAGCGGTCCATGAGCAGTTCTTC
j_gene: TRBJ1-1; v_gene: TRBV2; d_gene: TRBD1; abundance: NA; CDR3aa: CASTPDRVNTEAFF; CDR3nt: TGTGCCAGCACCCCGGACAGGGTGAACACTGAAGCTTTCTTT
j_gene: TRBJ2-5; v_gene: TRBV19; d_gene: TRBD1; abundance: NA; CDR3aa: CASSNPGQGRETQYF; CDR3nt: TGTGCCAGTAGTAACCCGGGACAGGGGAGAGAGACCCAGTACTTC
j_gene: TRBJ2-1; v_gene: TRBV11-2; d_gene: NA; abundance: once; CDR3aa: CASSLAWAGNEQFF; CDR3nt: TGTGCCAGCAGCTTAGCCTGGGCTGGAAATGAGCAGTTCTTC
j_gene: TRBJ2-3; v_gene: TRBV29-1; d_gene: NA; abundance: NA; CDR3aa: CSGGYLDTQYF; CDR3nt: TGCAGCGGCGGGTACTTAGATACGCAGTATTTT
j_gene: TRBJ1-4; v_gene: TRBV30; d_gene: NA; abundance: NA; CDR3aa: CAWEGGSGKLFF; CDR3nt: TGTGCCTGGGAGGGGGGAAGTGGGAAACTGTTTTTT
j_gene: TRBJ2-7; v_gene: TRBV7-2; d_gene: TRBD1; abundance: NA; CDR3aa: CASSLALGQGYEQYF; CDR3nt: TGTGCCAGCAGCTTAGCGCTAGGACAGGGCTACGAGCAGTACTTC
j_gene: TRBJ2-7; v_gene: TRBV10-2; d_gene: TRBD1; abundance: NA; CDR3aa: CASRPGTGRGRDYEQYF; CDR3nt: TGCGCCAGCAGACCCGGGACAGGGAGAGGAAGGGACTACGAGCAGTACTTC
j_gene: TRBJ1-1; v_gene: TRBV27; d_gene: NA; abundance: NA; CDR3aa: CASSGDWGQTEAFF; CDR3nt: TGTGCCAGCAGTGGCGACTGGGGTCAGACTGAAGCTTTCTTT
j_gene: TRBJ2-6; v_gene: TRBV6-1; d_gene: NA; abundance: NA; CDR3aa: CASSVTAFSGANVLTF; CDR3nt: TGTGCCAGCAGTGTGACAGCGTTCTCTGGGGCCAACGTCCTGACTTTC
j_gene: TRBJ2-5; v_gene: TRBV9; d_gene: TRBD1; abundance: NA; CDR3aa: CASSVGTVQETQYF; CDR3nt: TGTGCCAGCAGCGTGGGGACAGTTCAAGAGACCCAGTACTTC